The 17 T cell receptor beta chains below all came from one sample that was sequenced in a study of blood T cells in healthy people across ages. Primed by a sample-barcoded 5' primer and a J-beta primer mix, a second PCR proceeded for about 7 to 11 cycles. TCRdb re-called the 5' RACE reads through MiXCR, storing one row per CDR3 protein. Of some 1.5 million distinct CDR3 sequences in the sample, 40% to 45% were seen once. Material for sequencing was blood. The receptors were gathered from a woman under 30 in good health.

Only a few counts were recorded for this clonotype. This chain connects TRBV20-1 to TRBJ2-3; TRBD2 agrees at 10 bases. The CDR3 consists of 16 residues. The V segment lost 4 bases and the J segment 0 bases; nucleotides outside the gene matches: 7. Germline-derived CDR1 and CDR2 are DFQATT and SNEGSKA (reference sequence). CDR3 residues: CSANAGTSVSTDTQYF. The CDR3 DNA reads TGCAGTGCTAACGCCGGGACTAGCGTTAGCACAGATACGCAGTATTTT.

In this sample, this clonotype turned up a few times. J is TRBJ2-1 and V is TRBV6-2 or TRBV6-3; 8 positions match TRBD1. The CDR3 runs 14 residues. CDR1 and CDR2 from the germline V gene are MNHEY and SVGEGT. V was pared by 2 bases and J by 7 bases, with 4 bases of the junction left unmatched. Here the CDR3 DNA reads TGTGCCAGCAGTTACGGGACAGGAGTGAATGAGCAGTTCTTC. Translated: CASSYGTGVNEQFF.

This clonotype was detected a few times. CDR3 bases: TGCAGTGCACCCGGATATCCCGAGCAGTACTTC. This sequence encodes CSAPGYPEQYF. V gene TRBV20-1 combines with J gene TRBJ2-7; D ambiguous. Trimming stripped 6 bases from V and 6 bases from J, with 12 bases between. The CDR3 is 11 amino acids. CDR1 is DFQATT and CDR2 is SNEGSKA in the germline V gene (reference sequence).

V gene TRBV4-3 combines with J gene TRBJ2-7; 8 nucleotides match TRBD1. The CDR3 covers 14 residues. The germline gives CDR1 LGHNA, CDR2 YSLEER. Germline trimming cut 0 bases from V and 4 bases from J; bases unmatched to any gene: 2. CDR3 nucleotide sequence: TGCGCCAGCAGCCAAGACAGGGGGCAATACGAGCAGTACTTC. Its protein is CASSQDRGQYEQYF.

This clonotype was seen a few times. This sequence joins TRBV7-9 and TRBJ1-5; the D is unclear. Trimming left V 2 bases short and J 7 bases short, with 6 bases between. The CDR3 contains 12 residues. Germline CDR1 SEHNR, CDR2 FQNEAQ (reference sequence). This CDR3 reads CASSLFEQPQHF. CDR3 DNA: TGTGCCAGCAGCTTATTTGAGCAGCCCCAGCATTTT.

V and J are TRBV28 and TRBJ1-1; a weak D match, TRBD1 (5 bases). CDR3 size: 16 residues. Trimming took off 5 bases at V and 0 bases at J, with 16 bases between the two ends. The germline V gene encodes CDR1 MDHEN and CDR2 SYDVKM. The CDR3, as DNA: TGTGCCAGCAGTCCCTGGGGGGAGGGCATGAACACTGAAGCTTTCTTT. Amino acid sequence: CASSPWGEGMNTEAFF.

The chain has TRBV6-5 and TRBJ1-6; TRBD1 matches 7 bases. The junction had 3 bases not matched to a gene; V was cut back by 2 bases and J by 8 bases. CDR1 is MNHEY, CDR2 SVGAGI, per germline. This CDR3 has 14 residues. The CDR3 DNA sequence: TGTGCCAGCAGTTACCGCAGGGGGGATTCACCCCTCCACTTT. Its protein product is CASSYRRGDSPLHF.

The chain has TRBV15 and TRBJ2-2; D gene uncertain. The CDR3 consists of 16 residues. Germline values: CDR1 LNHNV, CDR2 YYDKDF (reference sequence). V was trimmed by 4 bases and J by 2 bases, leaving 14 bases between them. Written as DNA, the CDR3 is TGTGCCACCAGCAAGCCGCCGTCGGCAAACACCGGGGAGCTGTTTTTT. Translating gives CATSKPPSANTGELFF.

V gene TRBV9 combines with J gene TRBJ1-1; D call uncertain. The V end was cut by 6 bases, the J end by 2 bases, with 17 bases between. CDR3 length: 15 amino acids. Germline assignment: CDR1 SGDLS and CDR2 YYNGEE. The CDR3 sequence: CASTELAGSNTEAFF. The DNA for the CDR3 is TGTGCCAGCACTGAGCTAGCAGGCTCCAACACTGAAGCTTTCTTT.

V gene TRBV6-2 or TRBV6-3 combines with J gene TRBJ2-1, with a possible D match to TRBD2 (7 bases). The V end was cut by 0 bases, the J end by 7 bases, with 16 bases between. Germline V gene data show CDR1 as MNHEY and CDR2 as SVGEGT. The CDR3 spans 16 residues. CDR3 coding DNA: TGTGCCAGCAGTTACTCACCCGGGGGGCCTATTAATGAGCAGTTCTTC. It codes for CASSYSPGGPINEQFF.

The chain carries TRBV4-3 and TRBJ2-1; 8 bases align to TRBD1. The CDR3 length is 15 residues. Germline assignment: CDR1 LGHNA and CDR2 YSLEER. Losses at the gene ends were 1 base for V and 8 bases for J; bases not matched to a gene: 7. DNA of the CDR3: TGCGCCAGCAGCCAAGTTTTCACAGGGGGATATGAGCAGTTCTTC. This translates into CASSQVFTGGYEQFF.

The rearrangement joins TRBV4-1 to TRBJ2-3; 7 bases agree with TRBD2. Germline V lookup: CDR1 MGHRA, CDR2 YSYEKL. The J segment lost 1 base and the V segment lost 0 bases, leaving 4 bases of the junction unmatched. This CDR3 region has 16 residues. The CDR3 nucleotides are TGCGCCAGCAGCCAAGAAGGGCTAGCGGGCACAGATACGCAGTATTTT. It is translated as CASSQEGLAGTDTQYF.

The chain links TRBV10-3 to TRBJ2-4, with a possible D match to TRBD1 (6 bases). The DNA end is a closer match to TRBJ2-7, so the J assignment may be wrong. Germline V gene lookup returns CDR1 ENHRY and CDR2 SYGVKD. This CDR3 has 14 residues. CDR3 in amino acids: CAISERTVKDEQYF. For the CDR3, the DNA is TGTGCCATCAGTGAGCGGACAGTAAAGGACGAGCAGTACTTC.

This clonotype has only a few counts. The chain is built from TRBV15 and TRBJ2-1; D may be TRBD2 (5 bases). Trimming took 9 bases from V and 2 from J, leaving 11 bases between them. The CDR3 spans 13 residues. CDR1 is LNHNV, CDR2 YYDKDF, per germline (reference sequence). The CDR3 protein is CATREIPYNEQFF. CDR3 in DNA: TGTGCCACAAGGGAGATCCCCTACAATGAGCAGTTCTTC.

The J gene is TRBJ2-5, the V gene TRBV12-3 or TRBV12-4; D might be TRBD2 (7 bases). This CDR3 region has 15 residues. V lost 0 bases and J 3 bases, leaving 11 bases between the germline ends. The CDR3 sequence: CASSLAGGGEETQYF. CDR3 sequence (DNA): TGTGCCAGCAGTTTAGCAGGAGGGGGGGAAGAGACCCAGTACTTC.

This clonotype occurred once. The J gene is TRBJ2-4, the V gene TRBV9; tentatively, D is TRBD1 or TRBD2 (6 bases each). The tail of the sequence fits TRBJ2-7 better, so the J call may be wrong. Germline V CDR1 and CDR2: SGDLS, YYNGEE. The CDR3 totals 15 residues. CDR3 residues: CASSVAVGGLDEQYF. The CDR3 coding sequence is TGTGCCAGCAGCGTAGCTGTAGGGGGGCTCGACGAGCAGTACTTC.

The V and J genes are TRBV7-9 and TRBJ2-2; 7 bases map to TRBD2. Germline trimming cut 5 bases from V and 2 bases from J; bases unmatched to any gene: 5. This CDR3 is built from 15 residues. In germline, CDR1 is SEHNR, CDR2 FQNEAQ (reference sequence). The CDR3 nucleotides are TGTGCCAGCAGCCCAAGGACTAGAAACACCGGGGAGCTGTTTTTT. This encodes CASSPRTRNTGELFF.